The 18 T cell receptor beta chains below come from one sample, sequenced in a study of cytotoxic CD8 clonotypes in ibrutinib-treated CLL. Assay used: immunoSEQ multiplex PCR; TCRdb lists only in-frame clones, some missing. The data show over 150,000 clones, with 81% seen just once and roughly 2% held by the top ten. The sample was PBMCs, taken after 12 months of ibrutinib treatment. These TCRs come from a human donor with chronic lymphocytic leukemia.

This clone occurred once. The CDR3 nucleotides are TGTGCCAGCAGCCCGCGGGACAGATTCACCGATACGCAGTATTTT. It yields the protein CASSPRDRFTDTQYF. This rearrangement joins TRBV7-3 to TRBJ2-3; D perhaps matches TRBD1 (7 bases). The CDR3 totals 15 residues. Trimming removed 5 bases at V and 6 bases at J, with 18 bases between. From germline, CDR1 is SGHTA and CDR2 FQGTGA.

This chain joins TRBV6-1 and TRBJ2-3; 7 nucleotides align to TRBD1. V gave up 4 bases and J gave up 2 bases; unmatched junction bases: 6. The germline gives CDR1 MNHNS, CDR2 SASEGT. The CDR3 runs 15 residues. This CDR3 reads CASSGRQGYTDTQYF. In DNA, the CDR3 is TGTGCCAGCAGTGGCAGACAGGGTTACACAGATACGCAGTATTTT.

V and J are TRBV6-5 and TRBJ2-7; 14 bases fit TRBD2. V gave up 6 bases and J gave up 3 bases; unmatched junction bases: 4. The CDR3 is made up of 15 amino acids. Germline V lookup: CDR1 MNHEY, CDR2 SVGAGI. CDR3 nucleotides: TGTGCCAGCAGCCAGGGACTAGCGGGAGTCTACGAGCAGTACTTC. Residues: CASSQGLAGVYEQYF.

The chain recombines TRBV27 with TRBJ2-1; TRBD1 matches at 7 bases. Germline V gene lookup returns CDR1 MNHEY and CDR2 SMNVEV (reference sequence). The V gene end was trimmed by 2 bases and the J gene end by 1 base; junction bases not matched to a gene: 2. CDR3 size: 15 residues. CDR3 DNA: TGTGCCAGCAGTTTAGAGGGACAGTCCTACAATGAGCAGTTCTTC. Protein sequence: CASSLEGQSYNEQFF.

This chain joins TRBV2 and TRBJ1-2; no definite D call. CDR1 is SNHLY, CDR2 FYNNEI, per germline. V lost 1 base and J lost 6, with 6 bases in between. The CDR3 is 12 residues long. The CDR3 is CASSEGWNGYTF. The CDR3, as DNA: TGTGCCAGCAGTGAAGGATGGAATGGCTACACCTTC.

CDR3 in amino acids: CAWRSIRGGYTF. DNA for the CDR3: TGTGCCTGGAGATCTATAAGGGGTGGCTACACCTTC. The chain joins TRBV30 to TRBJ1-2; D may be TRBD1 (5 bases). The ends were cut back, 3 bases at V and 7 bases at J, with 12 bases in the middle. Germline CDR1 is GTSNPN and CDR2 is SVGIG (reference sequence). The length of the CDR3 is 12 residues.

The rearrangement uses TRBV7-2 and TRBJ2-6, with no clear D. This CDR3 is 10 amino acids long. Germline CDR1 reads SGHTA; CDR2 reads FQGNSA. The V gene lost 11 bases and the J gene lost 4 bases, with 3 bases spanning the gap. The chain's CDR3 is CAWGANVLTF. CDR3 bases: TGTGCCTGGGGGGCCAACGTCCTGACTTTC.

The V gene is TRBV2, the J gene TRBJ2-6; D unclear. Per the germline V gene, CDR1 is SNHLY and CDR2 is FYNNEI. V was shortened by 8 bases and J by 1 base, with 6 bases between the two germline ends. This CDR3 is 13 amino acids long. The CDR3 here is CASSSSGANVLTF. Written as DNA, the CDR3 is TGTGCCAGCTCGTCGTCTGGGGCCAACGTCCTGACTTTC.

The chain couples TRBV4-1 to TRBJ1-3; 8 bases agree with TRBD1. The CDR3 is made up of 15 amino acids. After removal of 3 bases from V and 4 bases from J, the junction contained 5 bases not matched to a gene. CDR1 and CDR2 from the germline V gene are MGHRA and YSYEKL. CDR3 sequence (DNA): TGCGCCAGCAGCCAGACAGGGGATGCCGGAAACACCATATATTTT. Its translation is CASSQTGDAGNTIYF.

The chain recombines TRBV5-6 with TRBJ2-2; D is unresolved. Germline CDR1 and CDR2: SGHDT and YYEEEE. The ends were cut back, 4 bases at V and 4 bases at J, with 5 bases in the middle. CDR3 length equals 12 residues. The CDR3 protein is CASSRATGELFF. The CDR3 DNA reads TGTGCCAGCAGCAGGGCCACCGGGGAGCTGTTTTTT.

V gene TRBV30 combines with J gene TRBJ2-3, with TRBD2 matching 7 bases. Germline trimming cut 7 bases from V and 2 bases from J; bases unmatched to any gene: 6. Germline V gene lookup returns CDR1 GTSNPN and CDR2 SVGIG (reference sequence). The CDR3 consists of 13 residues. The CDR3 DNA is TGTGCCTCCCCGGGGACTAACACAGATACGCAGTATTTT. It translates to CASPGTNTDTQYF.

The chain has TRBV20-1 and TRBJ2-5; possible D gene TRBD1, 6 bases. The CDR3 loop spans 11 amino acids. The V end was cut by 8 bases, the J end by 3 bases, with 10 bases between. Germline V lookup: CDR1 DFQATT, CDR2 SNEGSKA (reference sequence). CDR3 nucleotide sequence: TGCAGTCCACAGGGAGAAGAGACCCAGTACTTC. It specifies CSPQGEETQYF.

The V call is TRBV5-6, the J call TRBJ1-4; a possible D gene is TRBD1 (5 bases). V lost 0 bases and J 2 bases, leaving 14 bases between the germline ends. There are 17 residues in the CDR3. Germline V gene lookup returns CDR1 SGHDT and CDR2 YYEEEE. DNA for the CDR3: TGTGCCAGCAGCTTGGAAGGGTCCGGGGCTACTAATGAAAAACTGTTTTTT. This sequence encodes CASSLEGSGATNEKLFF. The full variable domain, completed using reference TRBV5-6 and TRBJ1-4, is DAGVTQSPTHLIKTRGQQVTLRCSPKSGHDTVSWYQQALGQGPQFIFQYYEEEERQRGNFPDRFSGHQFPNYSSELNVNALLLGDSALYLCASSLEGSGATNEKLFFGSGTQLSVL.

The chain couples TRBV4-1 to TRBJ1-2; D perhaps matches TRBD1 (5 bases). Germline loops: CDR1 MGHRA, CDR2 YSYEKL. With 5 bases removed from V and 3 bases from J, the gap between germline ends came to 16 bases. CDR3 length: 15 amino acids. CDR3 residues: CASSYQGQGYYGYTF. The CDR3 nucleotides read TGCGCCAGCAGCTACCAAGGGCAGGGATACTATGGCTACACCTTC.

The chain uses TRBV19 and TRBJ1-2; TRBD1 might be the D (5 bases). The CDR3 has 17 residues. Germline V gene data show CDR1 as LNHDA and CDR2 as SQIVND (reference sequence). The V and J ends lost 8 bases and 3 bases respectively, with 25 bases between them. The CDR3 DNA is TGTGCCAGTTTAGGTTCGGCCGATCTCAAACAGGACTATGGCTACACCTTC. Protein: CASLGSADLKQDYGYTF.

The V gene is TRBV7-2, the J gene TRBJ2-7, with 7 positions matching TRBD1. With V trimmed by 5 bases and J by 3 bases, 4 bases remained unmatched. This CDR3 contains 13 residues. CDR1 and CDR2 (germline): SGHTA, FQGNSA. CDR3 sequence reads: CASSPWDSYEQYF. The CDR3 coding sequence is TGTGCCAGCAGCCCTTGGGACAGCTACGAGCAGTACTTC.

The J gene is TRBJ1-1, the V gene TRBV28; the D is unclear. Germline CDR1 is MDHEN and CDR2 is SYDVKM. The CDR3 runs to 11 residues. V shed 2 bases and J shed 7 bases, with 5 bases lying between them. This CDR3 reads CASSLRYEAFF. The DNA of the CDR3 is TGTGCCAGCAGTTTAAGGTATGAAGCTTTCTTT.

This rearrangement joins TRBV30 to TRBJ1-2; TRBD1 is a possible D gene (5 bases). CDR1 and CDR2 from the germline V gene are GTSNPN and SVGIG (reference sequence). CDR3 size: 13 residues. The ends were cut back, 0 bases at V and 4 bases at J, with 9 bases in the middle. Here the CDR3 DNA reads TGTGCCTGGAGTGTACGACAGAGCTATGGCTACACCTTC. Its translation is CAWSVRQSYGYTF. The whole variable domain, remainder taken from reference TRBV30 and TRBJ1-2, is SQTIHQWPATLVQPVGSPLSLECTVEGTSNPNLYWYRQAAGRGLQLLFYSVGIGQISSEVPQNLSASRPQDRQFILSSKKLLLSDSGFYLCAWSVRQSYGYTFGSGTRLTVV.